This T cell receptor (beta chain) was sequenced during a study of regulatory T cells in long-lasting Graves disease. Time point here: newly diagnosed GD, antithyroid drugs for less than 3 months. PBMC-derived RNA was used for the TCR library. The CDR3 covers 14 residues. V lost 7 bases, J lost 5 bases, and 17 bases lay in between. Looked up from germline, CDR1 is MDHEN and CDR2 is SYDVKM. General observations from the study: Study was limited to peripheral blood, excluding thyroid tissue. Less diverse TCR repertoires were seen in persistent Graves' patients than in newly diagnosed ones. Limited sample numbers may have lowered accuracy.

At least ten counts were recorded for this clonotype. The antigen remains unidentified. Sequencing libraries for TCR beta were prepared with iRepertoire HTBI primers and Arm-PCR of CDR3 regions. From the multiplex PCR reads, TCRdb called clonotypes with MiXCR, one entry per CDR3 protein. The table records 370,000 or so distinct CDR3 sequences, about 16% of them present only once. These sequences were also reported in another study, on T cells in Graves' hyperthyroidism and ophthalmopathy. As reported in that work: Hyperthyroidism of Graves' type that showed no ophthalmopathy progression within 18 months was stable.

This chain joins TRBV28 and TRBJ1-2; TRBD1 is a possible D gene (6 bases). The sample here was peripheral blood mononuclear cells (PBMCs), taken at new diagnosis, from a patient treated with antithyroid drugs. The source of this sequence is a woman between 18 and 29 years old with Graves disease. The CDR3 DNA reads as TGTGCCAGCATCATCCGGGGGCGCCTATATGGCTACACCTTC. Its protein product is CASIIRGRLYGYTF.